The clone carrying this TCR beta chain was recorded at least ten times. What it binds is unknown. This CDR3 is 12 amino acids long. Between the trimmed V and J ends, which lost 7 bases and 1 base, there was a span of 8 bases. The germline gives CDR1 SGHNT, CDR2 YYREEE (reference sequence). Tagging with unique molecular identifiers was applied to individual cDNA molecules. TCRdb re-called the 5' RACE reads through MiXCR, storing one row per CDR3 protein. The repertoire consists of 25,000 to 30,000 distinct CDR3 sequences, with 5% to 6% occurring once and the leading ten covering roughly 4.1%. This entry is derived from a study of early T cells in non-severe SARS-CoV-2 infection. Overall study context: Alpha and beta chains were unpaired, from unsorted whole-blood bulk RNA. Study observations and caveats: Anti-spike CD8 responses were favored in VDJdb matching, and private and CD4 specificities were missed.

The chain is built from TRBV5-4 and TRBJ1-1, with D possibly being TRBD1 (6 bases). This clonotype was obtained from an adult who was a healthcare worker with PCR-confirmed SARS-CoV-2 infection or an uninfected control (not recorded which). Sequencing used whole blood. The CDR3 nucleotides read TGTGCCAGCGAGGGGGGGAACACTGAAGCTTTCTTT. Translation gives CASEGGNTEAFF.